This record concerns one T cell receptor beta chain sequence. Its antigen is unknown. These data originate in a study of T cells in Graves' hyperthyroidism and ophthalmopathy. The source of the PBMCs was more than 9.5 ml of fresh peripheral blood. Amplification targeted TCR beta CDR3 regions from RNA transcripts. Carried out on the TCR CDR3, a first-round RT-PCR used the HTBI primer set. From the multiplex PCR reads, TCRdb called clonotypes with MiXCR, one entry per CDR3 protein. The sample carries over 550,000 distinct CDR3 sequences, 16% recorded once. Study-wide findings and caveats: Ophthalmopathy onset followed model prediction by a median approximately seven months. Expanded thyroid clonotypes (above 0.001) were mostly also found in blood.

With 10 bases removed from V and 6 bases from J, the gap between germline ends came to 10 bases. The CDR3 loop spans 11 amino acids. Germline V gene lookup returns CDR1 MNHEY and CDR2 SVGEGT. The J gene is TRBJ2-1, the V gene TRBV6-2 or TRBV6-3; D is unclear. This TCR derives from a woman aged 18-29 years with Graves' hyperthyroidism. The sequenced material came from blood. Written as DNA, the CDR3 is TGTGCCACCTCTTCACGCAATGAGCAGTTCTTC. This translates into CATSSRNEQFF.